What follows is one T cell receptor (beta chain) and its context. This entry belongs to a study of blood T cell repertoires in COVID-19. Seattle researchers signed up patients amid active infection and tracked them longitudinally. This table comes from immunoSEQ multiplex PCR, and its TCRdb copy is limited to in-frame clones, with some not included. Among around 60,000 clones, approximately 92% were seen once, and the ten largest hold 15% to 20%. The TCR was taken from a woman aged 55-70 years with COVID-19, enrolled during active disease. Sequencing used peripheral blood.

The CDR3 spells CATNTNRGASEQYF. DNA for the CDR3: TGTGCCACTAATACGAACAGGGGGGCCAGCGAGCAGTACTTC. This rearrangement joins TRBV19 to TRBJ2-7, with 8 bases matching TRBD1. J was trimmed by 6 bases and V by 10 bases; bases with no gene match: 14. The CDR3 loop spans 14 amino acids. Germline V gene sequence: CDR1 LNHDA, CDR2 SQIVND (reference sequence).